This is a list of T cell receptor beta chains from one sample in a study of human CD8 memory T cell subsets. TCRdb re-called the 5' RACE reads and catalogs CDR3 proteins one per entry, DNA excluded. This sample contains 11,000 or so distinct CDR3 sequences. The sequenced material came from CD8+ T cells from PBMCs. Source of these receptors: a human donor in good health. CDR3s include the opening cysteine and the closing phenylalanine or tryptophan. Rows give clone size only sometimes, using once, few, many, or a class for an expanded clone.

V: TRBV3-1
J: TRBJ2-1
size: .
CDR3: CASSQFRDRVDNEQFF

V: TRBV7-2
J: TRBJ2-7
size: .
CDR3: CASSLAYGGSGSGYEQYF

V: TRBV7-9
J: TRBJ2-5
size: .
CDR3: CASSPGQGDQETQYF

V: TRBV5-1
J: TRBJ2-1
size: .
CDR3: CASSAGAGMNNEQFF

V: TRBV9
J: TRBJ2-1
size: .
CDR3: CASTTSGTSSNEQFF

V: TRBV4-2
J: TRBJ2-4
size: .
CDR3: CASSQVLAGNIQYF

V: TRBV4-3
J: TRBJ1-4
size: medium-sized
CDR3: CASSQDGPGPNEKLFF

V: TRBV2
J: TRBJ2-1
size: .
CDR3: CASSEGQGVYNEQFF

V: TRBV12-3/TRBV12-4
J: TRBJ2-3
size: medium-sized
CDR3: CASRRVAGTDTQYF

V: TRBV4-3
J: TRBJ1-1
size: .
CDR3: CASSQDATGDTEAFF

V: TRBV2
J: TRBJ2-1
size: .
CDR3: CASSEEGHDWNNEQFF

V: TRBV29-1
J: TRBJ2-7
size: .
CDR3: CSVEGSAGGVMGEQYF

V: TRBV27
J: TRBJ2-1
size: .
CDR3: CASIRAGGFNEQFF